This T cell receptor (beta chain) originates from a study of T cells in localized non-small cell lung cancer. Study observations and caveats: Within adjacent lung there appeared a median approximately 60 of the top 100 tumor clones.

On this clone: Antigen: not known.

Generated by immunoSEQ multiplex PCR, the TCRdb table keeps only in-frame clones and is missing some. This repertoire shows about 6,100 clones, roughly 90% found once; its top ten account for about a sixth. This CDR3 has 15 amino acids. Germline V gives CDR1 MGHRA, CDR2 YSYEKL. Unmatched junction bases numbered 8, after V lost 1 base and J lost 7 bases. This TCR was sampled from a male donor at least 60 years old with stage I lung adenocarcinoma. V is TRBV4-1 and J is TRBJ1-2, with 8 bases identical to TRBD1. Sequencing was performed on peripheral blood, taken before any cancer treatment. CDR3 loop: CASSQVGRGQFGYTF. Here the CDR3 DNA reads TGCGCCAGCAGCCAAGTAGGCAGGGGGCAGTTTGGCTACACCTTC.